This T cell receptor beta chain was recorded in a study of blood T cells in healthy people across ages. This CDR3 is 14 amino acids long. Trimming removed 5 bases at V and 1 base at J, with 11 bases between. Germline V gives CDR1 MNHNS, CDR2 SASEGT. The authors extracted at least 5.5 micrograms of total RNA per sample. Alongside a J-beta primer mix, a sample-barcoded 5' primer served in a second PCR lasting roughly 7 to 11 cycles. TCRdb re-analysed the 5' RACE reads in MiXCR, keeping a single row per CDR3 protein. The sample has about 1,000,000 distinct CDR3 sequences, under 45% seen once. The origin of this receptor is a woman aged 55-70 years in good health. The material sequenced was blood. The chain couples TRBV6-1 to TRBJ2-5; D is ambiguous. The CDR3 bases are TGTGCCAGCAGTCTAGGTCCATTCCAAGAGACCCAGTACTTC. Its translation is CASSLGPFQETQYF.